This TCR beta chain stems from a study of blood T cell repertoires in COVID-19. Overall study: Both acute and convalescent COVID-19 samples were obtained from the United States, Italy and Spain. From T cells, B-cell-depleted T cells, or PBMCs came the material, which was cDNA or gDNA.

As processed by the authors: Amplification with reference gene primers provided the estimates of nucleated cell counts. Produced via immunoSEQ multiplex PCR; TCRdb's table is partial and in-frame only. Clone size and V and J calls were adopted from that table, with D and trimming inferred from the DNA. The profile shows around 100,000 clones, approximately 80% of them singletons. Trimming shortened V by 4 bases and J by 6 bases, and 11 bases separated the two germline ends. CDR1 and CDR2 from the germline V gene are SGHTA and FQGNSA. This CDR3 contains 13 residues. This chain connects TRBV7-2 to TRBJ2-3; D not resolved. The sequencing input was peripheral blood. The receptor comes from a human donor in a cohort sampled during active COVID-19. The CDR3: CASSYYSEDTQYF. As DNA, the CDR3 is TGTGCCAGCAGCTACTACTCTGAGGATACGCAGTATTTT. Full variable domain (outside the CDR3, taken from reference TRBV7-2 and TRBJ2-3): GAGVSQSPSNKVTEKGKDVELRCDPISGHTALYWYRQSLGQGLEFLIYFQGNSAPDKSGLPSDRFSAERTGGSVSTLTIQRTQQEDSAVYLCASSYYSEDTQYFGPGTRLTVL.